The rows below give T cell receptor beta chains drawn from one sample of a study of PD-1 blockade in classical Hodgkin lymphoma. Assay used: immunoSEQ multiplex PCR; TCRdb lists only in-frame clones, some missing. The profile shows tens of thousands of clones, roughly nine tenths of them singletons. Sequenced here: peripheral blood mononuclear cells (PBMCs), sampled before the fourth cycle of nivolumab. All receptors derive from a human donor with classical Hodgkin lymphoma. The CDR3 runs from the conserved cysteine through the conserved F or W. Each record gives: V gene, D gene, J gene, clone size, CDR3 protein. The D gene is left open where the match is weak. Where a row states a size, it is once, few, many or the class of an expanded clone; other rows omit it.

V: TRBV5-1
D: TRBD2
J: TRBJ2-5
size: -
CDR3: CASRGSGGGETQYF

V: TRBV28
D: TRBD2
J: TRBJ2-3
size: -
CDR3: CASSFGRLGGTDTQYF

V: TRBV5-1
D: -
J: TRBJ1-1
size: -
CDR3: CASMENTEAFF

V: TRBV5-5
D: -
J: TRBJ2-3
size: once
CDR3: CASSFIGPSTDTQYF

V: TRBV10-2
D: -
J: TRBJ1-2
size: -
CDR3: CASSESRGAGYGYTF

V: TRBV28
D: -
J: TRBJ2-5
size: -
CDR3: CAIRELATETQYF

V: TRBV6-1
D: TRBD1
J: TRBJ1-5
size: -
CDR3: CASRAGDRAAQPQHF

V: TRBV28
D: -
J: TRBJ1-6
size: -
CDR3: CASTGQVDSPLHF

V: TRBV5-4
D: -
J: TRBJ2-5
size: -
CDR3: CASSLWASSYQETQYF

V: TRBV18
D: TRBD1
J: TRBJ1-4
size: -
CDR3: CASSPGTGGLFF

V: TRBV19
D: TRBD1
J: TRBJ1-2
size: -
CDR3: CASQDRDYGYTF

V: TRBV5-1
D: TRBD1
J: TRBJ1-1
size: -
CDR3: CASSLGLGRGGNTEAFF

V: TRBV5-1
D: TRBD2
J: TRBJ2-7
size: -
CDR3: CASSQGLAGSHEQYF

V: TRBV7-9
D: -
J: TRBJ1-2
size: -
CDR3: CASSLGFGYGYTF

V: TRBV6-6
D: -
J: TRBJ1-5
size: -
CDR3: CATGDRTNQPQHF

V: TRBV30
D: -
J: TRBJ2-7
size: few
CDR3: CAWSVLVPPYEQYF

V: TRBV6-5
D: TRBD1
J: TRBJ2-7
size: -
CDR3: CASSYHNRGSYEQYF

V: TRBV19
D: -
J: TRBJ1-1
size: few
CDR3: CASRRETGITEAFF

V: TRBV28
D: -
J: TRBJ2-6
size: -
CDR3: CASRERGGSGANVLTF

V: TRBV11-3
D: -
J: TRBJ2-3
size: -
CDR3: CASSLGSTDTQYF

V: TRBV5-1
D: -
J: TRBJ2-3
size: once
CDR3: CASSLYGETTDTQYF

V: TRBV5-4
D: -
J: TRBJ2-7
size: -
CDR3: CASKGGTPAGVSYEQYF

V: TRBV5-1
D: -
J: TRBJ1-4
size: -
CDR3: CASSLDILGTEKLFF

V: TRBV9
D: -
J: TRBJ2-3
size: -
CDR3: CASSVGRDTRTDTQYF

V: TRBV6-5
D: TRBD1
J: TRBJ2-1
size: -
CDR3: CASRVGTDEQFF

V: TRBV9
D: -
J: TRBJ2-3
size: -
CDR3: CASTLGGRIPNTDTQYF

V: TRBV11-3
D: -
J: TRBJ2-7
size: -
CDR3: CASSLLPGSEQYF

V: TRBV5-1
D: -
J: TRBJ2-2
size: once
CDR3: CASSFDIPTGELFF

V: TRBV19
D: -
J: TRBJ1-1
size: -
CDR3: CASSNPGINTEAFF

V: TRBV6-6
D: -
J: TRBJ1-4
size: -
CDR3: CASRPSPGYEVEKLFF

V: TRBV30
D: -
J: TRBJ1-6
size: -
CDR3: CAWRKSSYNSPLHF

V: TRBV6-4
D: -
J: TRBJ2-6
size: -
CDR3: CASSDLGANVLTF

V: TRBV5-4
D: -
J: TRBJ1-1
size: -
CDR3: CASSLDLGAEAFF